The clone carrying this T cell receptor beta chain was seen once. The V gene's germline CDR1 is GTSNPN and CDR2 SVGIG (reference sequence). The CDR3 contains 14 residues. Trimming stripped 8 bases from V and 0 bases from J, with 16 bases between. The table came from immunoSEQ multiplex PCR; TCRdb's copy has only in-frame clones and leaves some out. The table records 73,000 or so clones, roughly 90% of them present only once. The sample comes from a study of control samples from healthy donors and cancer patients. The chain couples TRBV30 to TRBJ1-2; tentatively, D is TRBD1 (6 bases). The receptor was isolated from a woman in her fifties or sixties in good health. Source material: blood. CDR3 nucleotides: TGTGCCGGCGCAGGGGTATCAGCTAACTATGGCTACACCTTC. Encoded protein: CAGAGVSANYGYTF.